The text below deals with one TCR beta chain. With 0 bases removed from V and 1 base from J, the gap between germline ends came to 10 bases. The CDR3 length is 15 residues. Germline CDR1 and CDR2: LGHNA and YSLEER. This sample is drawn from a study of blood T cell repertoires in COVID-19. Libraries were prepared by immunoSEQ multiplex PCR; TCRdb keeps only in-frame clonotypes and omits some of them. The profile shows about 200,000 clones, 85% to 90% of them singletons. The TCR sequence derives from a person aged 70 to 80 with COVID-19, enrolled during active disease. The chain uses TRBV4-3 and TRBJ2-7, with D perhaps TRBD2 (6 bases). Input material: peripheral blood. The CDR3 DNA is TGCGCCAGCAGCCAAGACGGGACTCCTTCCTACGAGCAGTACTTC. It is translated as CASSQDGTPSYEQYF.